These 31 T cell receptor beta chains originate from one sample sequenced in a study of T-cell memory formation after mild COVID-19 (dated by TCRdb to the early 2020s). The library was built by means of 5' RACE. The listed sequencing device is Illumina NovaSeq 6000. Starting from the raw public reads, TCRdb applied fastp trimming at Q25, assembled clones with MiXCR and retained in-frame beta chains. Each CDR3 protein gets just one entry, which takes the most common genes and DNA from the rows behind it. The sample table lists about 540,000 distinct CDR3 sequences, about a fifth of them with a count of one. The ten largest clonotypes hold roughly an eighth of the sample. The sequencing sample was made of PBMCs or a T cell subset sorted from them (not recorded which). These receptors originate from an adult woman who had mild COVID-19 (a few samples of this study predate the infection). The sample titles of this study are shuffled in the database, so cell type and time point are left out; the donor was told from shared clones.

CDR3 region: CASSLAGQAYEQYF. In DNA, the CDR3 is TGTGCCAGCAGCTTAGCAGGACAGGCCTACGAGCAGTACTTC. This chain links TRBV7-2 with TRBJ2-7, with 7 bases aligning to TRBD1. V dropped 0 bases and J dropped 2; count of bases not matched to a gene: 1. The CDR3 totals 14 residues. Germline V lookup: CDR1 SGHTA, CDR2 FQGNSA.

This clonotype has just a few counts. Here the CDR3 DNA reads TGCAGCGTTGAAGGGGACAGGAGGACGGGTGGCTACACCTTC. Amino acids: CSVEGDRRTGGYTF. The chain couples TRBV29-1 to TRBJ1-2, with 8 positions matching TRBD1. V gave up 1 base and J gave up 7 bases; unmatched junction bases: 8. The CDR3 length is 14 residues. CDR1 and CDR2 from the germline V gene are SQVTM and ANQGSEA.

This clonotype was counted ten times or more. The chain recombines TRBV7-3 with TRBJ2-3; TRBD2 agrees at 11 bases. The V gene end was trimmed by 6 bases and the J gene end by 1 base; junction bases not matched to a gene: 6. The CDR3 length is 16 residues. Per germline, CDR1 SGHTA and CDR2 FQGTGA. In nucleotides, the CDR3 is TGTGCCAGCAGTCCACTAGCGGGGGCCCGCACAGATACGCAGTATTTT. It specifies CASSPLAGARTDTQYF.

V gene TRBV5-5 combines with J gene TRBJ1-5; the D is unclear. Per the germline V gene, CDR1 is SGHKS and CDR2 is YYEKEE (reference sequence). CDR3 length equals 14 residues. V gave up 2 bases and J gave up 5 bases, with 11 bases separating them. CDR3 amino acids: CASSLGAFYQPQHF. Here the CDR3 DNA reads TGTGCCAGCAGCTTAGGAGCATTTTATCAGCCCCAGCATTTT.

A few counts support this clonotype. The chain has TRBV5-5 and TRBJ2-3; D possibly uses TRBD1 or TRBD2 (5 bases each). The germline CDR1 and CDR2 sequences are SGHKS and YYEKEE (reference sequence). The CDR3 extends over 15 amino acids. The V and J ends lost 5 bases and 0 bases respectively, with 13 bases between them. This CDR3 reads CASRVWGGSTDTQYF. The CDR3 region has the DNA TGTGCCAGCAGGGTGTGGGGCGGGAGCACAGATACGCAGTATTTT. The whole variable domain, filled in from reference TRBV5-5 and TRBJ2-3, reads DAGVTQSPTHLIKTRGQQVTLRCSPISGHKSVSWYQQVLGQGPQFIFQYYEKEERGRGNFPDRFSARQFPNYSSELNVNALLLGDSALYLCASRVWGGSTDTQYFGPGTRLTVL.

On this clonotype: A much larger clone lies a single base off, so this may be a read error. The chain couples TRBV11-3 to TRBJ2-1; D call uncertain. The V gene's germline CDR1 is SGHNT and CDR2 YENEEA. The CDR3 consists of 12 residues. V shed 4 bases and J shed 3 bases, with 4 bases lying between them. CDR3 amino acids: CASSYHYNEQFF. The CDR3 bases are TGTGCCAGCAGCTATCACTACAATGAGCAGTTCTTC.

The V gene is TRBV3-1, the J gene TRBJ1-1; D possibly corresponds to TRBD1 (6 bases). Germline CDR1 LGHDT, CDR2 YNNKEL (reference sequence). This CDR3 has 14 residues. V dropped 3 bases and J dropped 9 bases, with 17 bases sitting between them. The CDR3 loop reads CASSHLSWGGKAFF. DNA of the CDR3: TGTGCCAGCAGCCATCTTTCATGGGGGGGCAAAGCTTTCTTT.

The chain employs TRBV20-1 and TRBJ1-1; no definite D call. Trimming cost V 3 bases and J 1 base, with 18 bases left between them. The CDR3 has 16 residues. The germline V gene has CDR1 DFQATT and CDR2 SNEGSKA (reference sequence). As DNA, the CDR3 is TGCAGTGCTAGGTCTATCAGCAATCCCGCGAACACTGAAGCTTTCTTT. It codes for CSARSISNPANTEAFF.

The J gene is TRBJ2-3, the V gene TRBV5-1; unclear D gene. V dropped 7 bases and J dropped 6 bases, with 6 bases sitting between them. There are 10 residues in the CDR3. In germline, CDR1 is SGHRS, CDR2 YFSETQ. CDR3 in amino acids: CASGEDTQYF. The CDR3 DNA reads TGCGCCAGCGGTGAGGATACGCAGTATTTT.

CDR3 sequence: CASSSLRVDRGANVLTF. CDR3 DNA: TGTGCCAGCAGCTCTCTCAGGGTAGACAGAGGGGCCAACGTCCTGACTTTC. V usage is TRBV5-6 and J usage is TRBJ2-6; D might be TRBD1 (5 bases). The CDR3 runs 17 residues. Germline-derived CDR1 and CDR2 are SGHDT and YYEEEE. The ends were cut back, 3 bases at V and 4 bases at J, with 17 bases in the middle. The variable domain in full, with the rest retrieved from reference TRBV5-6 and TRBJ2-6, is DAGVTQSPTHLIKTRGQQVTLRCSPKSGHDTVSWYQQALGQGPQFIFQYYEEEERQRGNFPDRFSGHQFPNYSSELNVNALLLGDSALYLCASSSLRVDRGANVLTFGAGSRLTVL.

This clonotype appeared many times. CDR3 region: CASSSGTEAFF. The CDR3 DNA reads TGTGCCAGCAGTTCCGGGACTGAAGCTTTCTTT. V usage is TRBV12-3 or TRBV12-4 and J usage is TRBJ1-1, with no clear D. V was pared by 4 bases and J by 5 bases, with 5 bases between. This CDR3 comprises 11 residues.

The sample holds a few counts of this clonotype. This chain links TRBV20-1 with TRBJ1-1; D is unclear. The CDR3 consists of 13 residues. V was trimmed by 4 bases and J by 5 bases, leaving 14 bases between them. In germline, CDR1 is DFQATT, CDR2 SNEGSKA (reference sequence). The CDR3 nucleotides read TGCAGTGCTACCCAGGAGGGTAGGACTGAAGCTTTCTTT. Amino acids: CSATQEGRTEAFF.

This clonotype has at least ten counts. The chain has TRBV18 and TRBJ1-1, with D perhaps TRBD1 (6 bases). V lost 5 bases, J lost 3 bases, and 10 bases lay in between. Germline CDR1 KGHSH, CDR2 LQKENI. The CDR3 covers 13 residues. Written as DNA, the CDR3 is TGTGCCAGCTCATCCAACAGGGACACTGAAGCTTTCTTT. Translated, it gives CASSSNRDTEAFF.

The chain has TRBV4-2 and TRBJ2-3; D gene ambiguous. Between the trimmed V and J ends, which lost 0 bases and 5 bases, there was a span of 15 bases. The CDR3 has 16 residues. CDR1 is LGHNA, CDR2 YNFKEQ, per germline. CDR3 amino acids: CASSQDLAEWRDTQYF. Here the CDR3 DNA reads TGTGCCAGCAGCCAAGATCTGGCGGAGTGGAGAGATACGCAGTATTTT.

The V gene is TRBV20-1, the J gene TRBJ2-6; 8 bases fit TRBD1. V was clipped by 1 base and J by 2 bases; unmatched bases: 7. Germline V gene lookup returns CDR1 DFQATT and CDR2 SNEGSKA (reference sequence). The CDR3 is 17 residues long. CDR3 coding DNA: TGCAGTGCTAGAGGGCGGACAGGGATCACTGGGGCCAACGTCCTGACTTTC. Translated, it gives CSARGRTGITGANVLTF.

Only a few counts were recorded for this clonotype. The gene calls are TRBV6-5 and TRBJ2-7; 9 nucleotides match TRBD1. This CDR3 region has 15 residues. In germline, CDR1 is MNHEY, CDR2 SVGAGI. V shed 6 bases, J shed 0 bases, and the junction held 6 bases outside the gene matches. The CDR3 bases are TGTGCCAGCAGGATAGGACAGGGGAGCTCCTACGAGCAGTACTTC. This codes for CASRIGQGSSYEQYF.

This clonotype occurred a few times. This sequence joins TRBV7-9 and TRBJ1-1; D not certain. This CDR3 has 15 amino acids. CDR1 SEHNR and CDR2 FQNEAQ come from the germline V gene (reference sequence). Trimming removed 1 base at V and 2 bases at J, with 11 bases between. In DNA, the CDR3 is TGTGCCAGCAGCTTAGTGTGGCAGACTAACACTGAAGCTTTCTTT. Protein: CASSLVWQTNTEAFF.

This clonotype was detected a few times. The chain recombines TRBV2 with TRBJ2-1; 9 bases are shared with TRBD2. The CDR3 runs 16 residues. Germline V gene data show CDR1 as SNHLY and CDR2 as FYNNEI. V was pared by 4 bases and J by 6 bases, with 10 bases of the junction left unmatched. The CDR3 loop is CASSGRRGGPVNEQFF. The CDR3 region has the DNA TGTGCCAGCAGTGGAAGGCGGGGGGGCCCGGTCAATGAGCAGTTCTTC.

This clonotype was seen more than once but under ten times. DNA of the CDR3: TGTGCCAGCAGTCTTTCGGGGGCATACACTGAAGCTTTCTTT. Translating gives CASSLSGAYTEAFF. The chain links TRBV7-9 to TRBJ1-1, with D possibly TRBD1 on 6 matching bases. Trimming pared 6 bases from V and 3 bases from J, leaving 14 bases between. The CDR3 is 14 amino acids. Per germline, CDR1 SEHNR and CDR2 FQNEAQ (reference sequence). The full variable domain, its missing parts supplied by reference TRBV7-9 and TRBJ1-1, is DTGVSQNPRHKITKRGQNVTFRCDPISEHNRLYWYRQTLGQGPEFLTYFQNEAQLEKSRLLSDRFSAERPKGSFSTLEIQRTEQGDSAMYLCASSLSGAYTEAFFGQGTRLTVV.

This chain joins TRBV12-3 or TRBV12-4 and TRBJ2-3, with D possibly being TRBD1 (6 bases). The CDR3 is made up of 15 amino acids. V was cut by 6 bases and J by 3 bases, with 16 bases left in between. The CDR3 sequence is CASSALQGGTDTQYF. The DNA for the CDR3 is TGTGCCAGCAGCGCCCTACAGGGTGGGACAGATACGCAGTATTTT.

This clonotype was observed a handful of times. The V and J genes are TRBV11-1 and TRBJ2-3; D not resolved. The germline CDR1 and CDR2 sequences are SGHAT and FQDESV (reference sequence). This CDR3 has 14 residues. Between the trimmed V and J ends, which lost 1 base and 3 bases, there was a span of 8 bases. The CDR3 protein is CASSLELATDTQYF. The CDR3 DNA reads as TGTGCCAGCAGCTTAGAGTTGGCAACAGATACGCAGTATTTT.

The gene calls are TRBV20-1 and TRBJ2-3; tentative D call: TRBD2 (7 bases). The CDR3 is made up of 14 amino acids. The V end lost 8 bases, the J end lost 2 bases, and 17 bases lay between the germline ends. Germline loops: CDR1 DFQATT, CDR2 SNEGSKA (reference sequence). CDR3 coding DNA: TGCAGTTGCTTCGGGGGGCCCTCCACAGATACGCAGTATTTT. This codes for CSCFGGPSTDTQYF.

This clonotype showed up just a few times. The chain is built from TRBV6-1 and TRBJ1-1; TRBD1 is a possible D gene (5 bases). CDR3 length: 15 residues. The V gene lost 3 bases and the J gene lost 3 bases, with 14 bases spanning the gap. The germline gives CDR1 MNHNS, CDR2 SASEGT. Written as DNA, the CDR3 is TGTGCCAGCAGTGAGTACGGGGGGAGGGACACTGAAGCTTTCTTT. Translating gives CASSEYGGRDTEAFF.

This clonotype has just a few counts. This chain uses TRBV12-3 or TRBV12-4 with TRBJ1-2; D gene ambiguous. V lost 6 bases, J lost 4 bases, and 18 bases lay in between. The CDR3 is made up of 15 amino acids. The CDR3 DNA is TGTGCCAGCAGCCTACAGCAGACGAAAATCTATGGCTACACCTTC. Protein product: CASSLQQTKIYGYTF.

This clonotype was seen at least ten times. The chain couples TRBV5-6 to TRBJ2-3, with 8 positions matching TRBD2. The germline V gene has CDR1 SGHDT and CDR2 YYEEEE. Germline trimming cut 1 base from V and 0 bases from J; bases unmatched to any gene: 10. The CDR3 is 18 amino acids. CDR3 bases: TGTGCCAGCAGCTTGTACGCGGGAGGCCCGCCTAGCACAGATACGCAGTATTTT. Translation: CASSLYAGGPPSTDTQYF.

The CDR3 DNA reads TGCGCCAGCAGCCAAGTTGAGCGGCTCCAGCCCCAGCATTTT. It encodes CASSQVERLQPQHF. The chain uses TRBV4-1 and TRBJ1-5; no clear D. The CDR3 consists of 14 residues. V lost 1 base and J lost 7, with 11 bases in between. The V gene's germline CDR1 is MGHRA and CDR2 YSYEKL.

This rearrangement joins TRBV18 to TRBJ2-3, with 10 bases aligning to TRBD2. The V gene end was trimmed by 6 bases and the J gene end by 2 bases; junction bases not matched to a gene: 5. CDR3 length: 15 residues. CDR1 is KGHSH and CDR2 is LQKENI in the germline V gene. CDR3 loop: CASSIAGGDTDTQYF. CDR3 DNA sequence: TGTGCCAGCTCGATAGCGGGGGGAGACACAGATACGCAGTATTTT.

The chain uses TRBV7-2 and TRBJ2-1; the D is unclear. V was shortened by 1 base and J by 3 bases, with 7 bases between the two germline ends. Germline assignment: CDR1 SGHTA and CDR2 FQGNSA. This CDR3 has 14 amino acids. The CDR3 coding sequence is TGTGCCAGCAGCTTAGGGGCGAACTACAATGAGCAGTTCTTC. Translating gives CASSLGANYNEQFF.

The rearrangement joins TRBV15 to TRBJ1-2; 7 bases are shared with TRBD1. CDR1 and CDR2 from the germline V gene are LNHNV and YYDKDF (reference sequence). V was clipped by 3 bases and J by 7 bases; unmatched bases: 11. CDR3 length: 15 amino acids. The CDR3 here is CATSSTGRGIGGYTF. The CDR3 bases are TGTGCCACCAGCAGCACGGGCAGGGGGATCGGTGGCTACACCTTC.

The J gene is TRBJ2-2, the V gene TRBV30; 9 bases are a match to TRBD1. CDR1 GTSNPN and CDR2 SVGIG come from the germline V gene (reference sequence). V trimming: 7 bases; J trimming: 6 bases; junction bases outside the gene matches: 9. The CDR3 loop spans 14 amino acids. In DNA, the CDR3 is TGTGCCTTACCGGGACAGGGCTTGCCCGGGGAGCTGTTTTTT. Amino acid sequence: CALPGQGLPGELFF.

This chain uses TRBV4-2 with TRBJ2-2; D gene uncertain. Germline-derived CDR1 and CDR2 are LGHNA and YNFKEQ. The CDR3 totals 14 residues. V lost 7 bases and J lost 4, with 13 bases in between. The CDR3, as DNA: TGTGCCAGCAAAATCACAGACGCCACCGGGGAGCTGTTTTTT. Its protein product is CASKITDATGELFF.